The T cell receptor (beta chain) under discussion was sequenced for a study of cytomegalovirus exposure and HLA in healthy donors (dated by TCRdb to the late 2010s). Turning to the overall study: An earlier analysis of roughly 500 of the donors reported 276 Gb of sequence data and 117 million unique TCR beta sequences obtained from 180 million or so T cells. Approximately 300 gigabases of sequencing data and tens of millions of unique TCR sequences made up an early release that covered around 640 HLA-typed donors. In a later genetic analysis, genome-wide SNP genotypes for about three fifths of the roughly 670 donors were used, and that subset was treated as a discovery cohort. The study profiled the T cell repertoires of about 720 subjects by immunosequencing and related them to cytomegalovirus serostatus. Besides the first cohort of under 700 subjects, a separate validation cohort made up of over 100 different subjects was used. All discovery cohort repertoires had been generated using a single sequencing platform. To predict cytomegalovirus infection status, the study combined high-throughput TCR immunosequencing, statistical association of individual TCRs with disease status, and machine learning. In a later analysis, previously published TCR beta repertoires from about 670 donors were re-analyzed and high-resolution HLA genotyping was added so that TCR occurrence patterns could be studied. The aim of the study was to test whether cataloging public T cell receptors could identify signatures of past pathogen exposure. Among approximately 370 genotyped donors of the cohort, an average of approximately 200,000 unique TCR beta nucleotide sequences was sequenced per donor, of which about 19% were non-productive. In an earlier analysis of 500 to 650 of the donors, high-throughput TCR beta sequencing was used to judge whether each TCR beta V gene segment behaved as functional or pseudogenic. Roughly 5 DR-DQ haplotypes were handled as single units for association and clustering because linkage in the cohort was strong. The number of typed donors differed by locus: about 620-630 for A, B, C, DRB1 and DQB1; approximately 540 for DQA1; approximately 600 for DPA1; and about 470 for DPB1. Among the roughly 400 genotyped donors, around 81% belonged to the genetic ancestry cluster associated with self-reported Caucasian donors. Rather than drawing on any new phenotypic data, the later analysis identified candidate immune exposures from TCR beta sequences and the way those sequences occurred across donors. Both class I and class II loci were covered by HLA typing, at four-digit resolution. Donor age, sex, ethnicity and CMV serostatus were compiled together with the repertoire data. Summary of the overall study and its limitations: The sequencing pipeline was judged likely to have produced a cluster of highly shared sequence variants as a technical artifact. An earlier analysis of 587 of the donors showed that most TCR beta V segments appeared in productive rearrangements either about 87% or about 30% of the time, which broadly matched IMGT annotations. In a later analysis, several top co-occurrence clusters were reported to appear linked to parvovirus B19, influenza, CMV and Epstein-Barr virus. HLA typing was unavailable for some donors at each locus, so association tests used only the typed subset. Immune exposure information for the cohort was limited to CMV serostatus. A further reported finding was that TCR beta sequences accurately predicted the HLA-A and HLA-B alleles for most subjects in the first cohort. At a false discovery rate of 0.05, a later analysis linked approximately 18,000 TCR beta sequences to specific HLA alleles. Sequencing depth was assumed to be roughly uniform across donors in the presence/absence analyses, though that assumption may not hold. The earlier analysis of 450 to 700 of the donors excluded 15 to 20 rarely observed V segments, including chromosome 9 orphons, because counts were too low. Correlated functional status among segregating V segments might be attributable to linkage disequilibrium, but an unknown experimental factor could not be ruled out. Compared with the approximately 710-donor mean, donors in an Asian-associated ancestry cluster had fewer N-insertions in productive TCRs, according to a later genetic analysis. A later genetic analysis associated a missense DCLRE1C variant with V-gene and J-gene trimming of TCR beta chains, and an independent cohort replicated the association. According to a later analysis, TCR association rates differed among HLA loci, with DRB1 alleles showing the most associated TCRs and HLA-C alleles showing the fewest. In vitro tests confirmed that a few of the cytomegalovirus-associated TCR beta chains recognize cytomegalovirus antigens. The authors suggested that the approach could potentially be generalized to other disease states and immunological phenotypes. In a later analysis, most CMV-associated TCR beta chains were found to appear HLA-restricted, with HLA associations seemingly driven largely by CMV exposure. Only TCR beta chains were sequenced in this cohort, and the absence of alpha or paired-chain data limited detectable features. While some public TCRs were present in many individuals, most TCR sequences turned up only very rarely across donors. Strong co-occurrence of HLA alleles, especially DR and DQ, made assigning TCR associations to individual alleles difficult. Cytomegalovirus status was reported to be diagnosed by the classifier with high specificity and sensitivity in both the original and validation cohorts. In the study, about 150 TCR beta chains were listed as associated with cytomegalovirus. A later analysis found that HLA-associated TCR beta chains were more clonally expanded and had lower generation probabilities than equally common non-associated chains.

Library creation used the immunoSEQ multiplex PCR assay. For the multiplex PCR, a mixture combining 60 forward primers for TCR Vbeta segments and 13 reverse primers for TCR Jbeta segments was used. A multiplex PCR assay on genomic DNA amplified the CDR3 region of rearranged TCR beta genes. Amplified TCR beta libraries were sequenced as 87-base-pair reads on the Illumina HiSeq System. On the study's bioinformatics: Across the 670 or so repertoires, a later analysis counted 60 million to 90 million unique TCR beta chains, some 11 million of which were shared by at least two donors. A nearest-neighbor algorithm error-corrected the raw reads and collapsed the reads into unique sequences, merging closely related sequences to remove PCR and sequencing errors. V, D and J gene segments were assigned by aligning CDR3 sequences to IMGT reference sequences. Each retained sequence needed at least a six-nucleotide match to both a V gene segment and a J gene segment. Rearrangements were called productive when the CDR3 lacked stop codons and stayed in frame with V and J; all others were non-productive. CDR3 was defined by IMGT convention, running from the second conserved V-encoded cysteine to the conserved J-encoded phenylalanine. The earlier analysis of some 550 of the donors excluded any sequence lacking an unambiguous match to a single V gene segment. In an earlier analysis of a few hundred of the donors, V segments were called functional above 56.7% productive rearrangements and were called segregating when the between-donor standard deviation exceeded 5%. To diagnose cytomegalovirus status from the catalog of TCR beta chain sequences, a statistical classification framework was built. In a later analysis, TCR nucleotide sequences were compared against IMGT/GENE-DB human TR gene sequences so that V and J genes could be assigned. Using the TCRdist pipeline, a later analysis assigned CDR3 sequences along with most-parsimonious VDJ recombination scenarios. In a later analysis, each TCR beta chain was defined by its CDR3 amino acid sequence together with its V-gene family, and reads without a unique V-gene family were excluded. To address suspected cross-contamination and a sequencing artifact, a later analysis removed several hundred highly shared, low-generation-probability nucleotide sequences. A later analysis calculated a clonal expansion index for each public chain from normalized within-repertoire ranks of inferred template counts. In a later analysis, generation probabilities were computed with a VDJ recombination model fitted to out-of-frame rearrangements, and the resulting probabilities were checked against IGoR. A later analysis scored TCR-TCR, TCR-HLA and TCR-CMV co-occurrence with hypergeometric tests, applying a repertoire-size bias correction to TCR pairs. A later analysis estimated false discovery rates by permuting HLA or CMV assignments 20 times. In a later analysis, co-occurring TCRs were grouped using DBSCAN, and TCRdist sequence similarity was added for clustering within HLA-allele-positive subsets. For co-occurrence clustering, repertoires with fewer than 30,000 or more than 120,000 public chains were excluded, along with roughly 5 repertoires with anomalous nucleotide sharing. TCRdb mirrors the immuneACCESS table, restricted to in-frame sequences. Some clones are absent from its copies; in checked studies, under half trace to an unresolved V gene, and the reason for the others is unknown. The V and J calls and the clone size are those of that table, but D and trimming were determined from the DNA. The sample table shows 120,000 to 150,000 clones, and about 83% are seen once. The ten most abundant clones make up about an eighth of the sample.

Note on this clone: What this receptor recognizes is not known. No much larger clone exists at a distance of one base, and base qualities are not known.

In total, more than 500 healthy bone marrow donors made up the cohort. At the time of sampling, every cohort member was nominally healthy, though immune exposures that went unrecorded were likely present. The donor was CMV seropositive and belonged to the group of over 250 seropositive cohort members. Each donor provided a peripheral blood sample, and peripheral blood mononuclear cells were used for TCR beta sequencing. The Qiagen DNeasy Blood Extraction Kit was used to extract genomic DNA from the blood cell samples. The sequenced material came from PBMCs. The TCR comes from a man aged 35 to 55 in good health and CMV-seropositive.

The nucleotides read TGCAGCGTTGAAGGGGGGCAGGGCGGGTCTGCAGGGGCCAACGTCCTGACTTTC. It is translated as CSVEGGQGGSAGANVLTF. The V and J genes are TRBV29-1 and TRBJ2-6, and perhaps TRBD1 as D gene, on 6 matching bases. Trimming at the junction amounts to 1 base on V and 4 bases on J, and the germline ends lie 20 bases apart. For CDR1 and CDR2, the germline V gene lists SQVTM and ANQGSEA. The CDR3 has 18 amino acids, counting the end cysteine and phenylalanine. The retained sequence is limited to the CDR3, 54 bases, with the frame set at the first base.